This T cell receptor beta chain comes out of a study of T-cell reconstitution after alpha-beta-depleted transplantation in children. Preparing the TCRbeta library involved the use of unique molecular identifiers. One entry per CDR3 protein, called by TCRdb with MiXCR from the PCR reads. In the table there are around 700,000 distinct CDR3 sequences, around 14% of which are singletons. The CDR3 sequence is 13 residues long. Trimming took 5 bases from V and 3 from J, leaving 8 bases between them. Germline CDR1 reads LNHDA; CDR2 reads SQIVND (reference sequence). This clonotype was picked up a small number of times. Its antigen is not identified. Study findings and constraints: There were reportedly several hundred expanded graft clones from which alpha-beta T cells came about two months after transplant. Surviving recipient T cells and intrathymic progenitors accounted for some patients' high TCRbeta diversity at day 60. By one year post-transplant, T-cell counts and diversity largely arose from T cells that were newly produced.

The genes are TRBV19 and TRBJ2-1; unclear D gene. Sequencing used PBMCs, obtained before TCRalphabeta/CD19-depleted stem cell transplant. The TCR sequence derives from a girl aged 2-10 years with congenital amegakaryocytic thrombocytopenia, due to receive a stem cell transplant. This CDR3 is CASSGPGYNEQFF. The CDR3 nucleotides are TGTGCCAGTAGTGGGCCGGGCTACAATGAGCAGTTCTTC. Full variable domain (missing parts from reference TRBV19 and TRBJ2-1): DGGITQSPKYLFRKEGQNVTLSCEQNLNHDAMYWYRQDPGQGLRLIYYSQIVNDFQKGDIAEGYSVSREKKESFPLTVTSAQKNPTAFYLCASSGPGYNEQFFGPGTRLTVL.